This T cell receptor (beta chain) emerged from a study of post-analysis software for immune sequencing data (dated by TCRdb to between 2015 and 2017). Study-level background: Recorded disease courses included relapsing-remitting, secondary progressive and progressive-relapsing multiple sclerosis, with some patients lacking subtype annotation. Patient repertoires were compared against 11 to 12 previously published healthy control repertoires from donors aged roughly 6 to 28 years. A subset of samples was prepared in parallel using single-end sample barcoding, then pooled and co-amplified after Illumina adapter ligation. The paper as a whole reports these results and caveats: Direct clustering with F measure showed strong co-clustering of samples prepared in the same batch, prompting a batch-effect correction. The multiple sclerosis patient group was slightly younger than the control group. Normalized Chao1 diversity was significantly lower in multiple sclerosis patients than controls, suggesting substantial peripheral T-cell clonal expansion. Roughly 5 TRBV segments, including TRBV5-6, TRBV5-1 and TRBV20-1, were significantly more frequent in patients than controls.

Note on this clonotype: Its antigen remains undetermined. One base away there is no much larger clone; base qualities are not given.

To demonstrate the VDJtools post-analysis software, the study profiled TCR beta repertoires from the peripheral blood of about a dozen young patients with multiple sclerosis. The multiple sclerosis patients were children and adolescents ranging in age from about 6 to 17 years. Library preparation employed PCR. TCRdb names Illumina HiSeq 2500 as the instrument used. To reduce PCR and sequencing biases, unique molecular identifiers were incorporated into the TCR beta cDNA libraries. Approximately 500,000 cDNA molecules were obtained for every 1 to 10 million input T cells, so each molecule roughly corresponded to one T cell. The same protocol used for the earlier healthy control dataset was applied to prepare and sequence the patient libraries. Within a given batch, samples were prepared together, multiplexed and sequenced on the same HiSeq lane. In the source study's methods: MIGEC handled the raw barcoded reads, throwing out single-read molecular identifier groups before consensus assembly and CDR3 extraction. VDJtools was used for post-analysis of the clonotype tables, with diversity normalized by down-sampling every dataset to the smallest sample size. In repertoire overlap clustering, CDR3 amino acid sequences, but not nucleotide sequences, were matched to correct batch-related cross-sample contamination. TCRdb trimmed the raw reads at Q25, called clones with MiXCR and kept productive beta chains. Rows matching on CDR3 protein sequence are summarized as one entry with the most common DNA and genes. It is TCRdb's table, rather than the study itself, that gives the V and J calls and clone size. The sample yields around 400,000 distinct CDR3 sequences; roughly 40% were counted once. Less than 10% of the sample goes to the ten largest clones.

The germline V gene sets CDR1 to SGHDT and CDR2 to YYEEEE. Trimming costs V 4 bases and J 0 bases, and their ends lie 13 bases apart. The CDR3 covers 15 residues, taking in both the cysteine and the phenylalanine. Of all the DNA, just the CDR3 is kept, 45 bases in frame from base 1. The chain uses TRBV5-6 and TRBJ1-1, with the D gene too uncertain to name. Sequences were obtained from blood. The clonotype originates from a girl aged 2-10 years with multiple sclerosis. The CDR3 region: CASSRFSTVNTEAFF. The DNA is TGTGCCAGCAGCCGCTTTTCTACGGTGAACACTGAAGCTTTCTTT.